Shown below are 20 T cell receptor beta chains from a single sample sequenced in a study of blood T cell repertoires in COVID-19. Only in-frame clones appear in the TCRdb table, and some are missing; sequencing was by immunoSEQ multiplex PCR. The sample carries some 270,000 clones, roughly 85% recorded once. The sequenced material came from PBMCs or T cells enriched from blood (not recorded which). The receptors were sampled from a woman aged 45 to 65 who had been exposed to COVID-19.

The V and J genes are TRBV18 and TRBJ2-3; a possible D gene is TRBD2 (6 bases). The CDR3 has 15 amino acids. Between the trimmed V and J ends, which lost 3 bases and 6 bases, there was a span of 16 bases. Looked up from germline, CDR1 is KGHSH and CDR2 is LQKENI. CDR3 nucleotides: TGTGCCAGCTCACCCGGAGCGGGCCTGGGGGATACGCAGTATTTT. Amino acids: CASSPGAGLGDTQYF. Combining the CDR3 with reference TRBV18 and TRBJ2-3 gives the whole variable domain NAGVMQNPRHLVRRRGQEARLRCSPMKGHSHVYWYRQLPEEGLKFMVYLQKENIIDESGMPKERFSAEFPKEGPSILRIQQVVRGDSAAYFCASSPGAGLGDTQYFGPGTRLTVL.

V usage is TRBV27 and J usage is TRBJ2-3; 14 bases are shared with TRBD2. The CDR3 contains 17 residues. Germline assignment: CDR1 MNHEY and CDR2 SMNVEV (reference sequence). V lost 6 bases and J lost 4; bases outside the gene matches: 9. The CDR3 protein is CASSSWGLAGVADTQYF. DNA of the CDR3: TGTGCCAGCAGCTCCTGGGGACTAGCGGGGGTCGCAGATACGCAGTATTTT.

This sequence joins TRBV3-1 (or the pseudogene TRBV3-2) and TRBJ2-5; no definite D call. CDR3 length: 15 amino acids. V lost 0 bases and J 5 bases, leaving 13 bases between the germline ends. The germline gives CDR1 LGHDT, CDR2 YNNKEL (reference sequence). The DNA of the CDR3 is TGTGCCAGCAGCCAAGATAGCCTAAGGTGGGAGACCCAGTACTTC. It is translated as CASSQDSLRWETQYF.

This clone was seen a handful of times. The chain links TRBV28 to TRBJ1-5; D ambiguous. The CDR3 runs 20 residues. CDR1 MDHEN and CDR2 SYDVKM come from the germline V gene. Trimming stripped 6 bases from V and 4 bases from J, with 31 bases between. CDR3 region: CASRPASGLRRAVGNQPQHF. The CDR3, as DNA: TGTGCCAGCAGACCCGCCTCGGGTTTAAGGAGGGCGGTAGGAAATCAGCCCCAGCATTTT.

The chain employs TRBV6-1 and TRBJ1-5; 7 nucleotides align to TRBD1. Germline lookup yields CDR1 MNHNS and CDR2 SASEGT. V gave up 1 base and J gave up 6 bases; unmatched junction bases: 9. The CDR3 consists of 16 residues. CDR3 loop: CASSEGQGANIQPQHF. In DNA, the CDR3 is TGTGCCAGCAGTGAAGGACAGGGTGCAAATATTCAGCCCCAGCATTTT.

The genes are TRBV19 and TRBJ1-5; possible D gene TRBD1, 5 bases. Germline assignment: CDR1 LNHDA and CDR2 SQIVND (reference sequence). The CDR3 runs 15 residues. V shed 0 bases and J shed 6 bases, with 12 bases lying between them. Here the CDR3 DNA reads TGTGCCAGTAGTATAGAACGGGGGATGAGTCAGCCCCAGCATTTT. Translated, it gives CASSIERGMSQPQHF.

This clone was recorded a few times. V is TRBV21-1 and J is TRBJ1-2; the table's D call, TRBD1, was not checked against the DNA. TRBV21-1 is a pseudogene segment. The CDR3 is 13 residues long. The CDR3 bases are TGTGCCAGCAGTTACAGGGAGATCTATGGCTACACCTTC. Its protein is CASSYREIYGYTF.

V is TRBV7-2 and J is TRBJ1-2, with 8 bases identical to TRBD1. CDR3 length: 14 residues. With V trimmed by 2 bases and J by 6 bases, 5 bases remained unmatched. Germline CDR1 is SGHTA and CDR2 is FQGNSA. The DNA of the CDR3 is TGTGCCAGCAGCTTATTGGACAGGGCGGATGGCTACACCTTC. Protein sequence: CASSLLDRADGYTF.

The chain joins TRBV5-1 to TRBJ2-7; D might be TRBD2 (5 bases). This CDR3 comprises 14 residues. The V gene's germline CDR1 is SGHRS and CDR2 YFSETQ. V shed 0 bases and J shed 2 bases, with 9 bases lying between them. The CDR3 here is CASSLESGPYEQYF. The DNA for the CDR3 is TGCGCCAGCAGCTTGGAAAGCGGCCCCTACGAGCAGTACTTC.

The J gene is TRBJ1-2, the V gene TRBV7-8, with 9 bases aligning to TRBD1. Germline CDR1 and CDR2: SGHVS and FQNEAQ. The CDR3 covers 17 residues. V lost 4 bases, J lost 1 base, and 10 bases stayed unmatched. CDR3 protein: CASSSTTTGGYNYGYTF. The CDR3 DNA sequence: TGTGCCAGCAGCTCCACGACGACAGGGGGTTATAACTATGGCTACACCTTC.

V is TRBV7-8 and J is TRBJ2-6, with D possibly matching TRBD1 (6 bases). With 2 bases removed from V and 4 bases from J, the gap between germline ends came to 15 bases. Germline V gene data show CDR1 as SGHVS and CDR2 as FQNEAQ. The CDR3 length is 17 residues. The CDR3 spells CASSLTGSNGGANVLTF. As DNA, the CDR3 is TGTGCCAGCAGCTTAACAGGGTCCAATGGGGGGGCCAACGTCCTGACTTTC.

The chain employs TRBV7-3 and TRBJ1-1, with unresolved D. The CDR3 loop spans 13 amino acids. Germline CDR1 SGHTA, CDR2 FQGTGA. V lost 0 bases and J lost 8, with 10 bases in between. The CDR3 DNA reads TGTGCCAGCAGCTTAACCTTACGCACAGAAGCTTTCTTT. Translation gives CASSLTLRTEAFF.

This clone showed up just a few times. The chain joins TRBV5-6 to TRBJ2-3; the match to TRBD1 covers 7 bases. Unmatched junction bases numbered 7, after V lost 3 bases and J lost 0 bases. Germline CDR1 reads SGHDT; CDR2 reads YYEEEE. The CDR3 consists of 16 residues. The CDR3 region has the DNA TGTGCCAGCAGCTATAACAGGGGTACTAGCACAGATACGCAGTATTTT. It is translated as CASSYNRGTSTDTQYF.

The chain couples TRBV27 to TRBJ2-1; 11 nucleotides line up with TRBD1. Germline V lookup: CDR1 MNHEY, CDR2 SMNVEV (reference sequence). With 6 bases clipped from V and 9 bases from J, the junction kept 10 bases outside the gene matches. The CDR3 runs 15 residues. CDR3 sequence: CASRDRGGTGGEQFF. CDR3 nucleotide sequence: TGTGCCAGCAGGGACAGGGGGGGGACAGGGGGTGAGCAGTTCTTC.

The rearrangement joins TRBV3-1 (or the pseudogene TRBV3-2) to TRBJ2-7; TRBD1 aligns across 12 bases. Germline CDR1 is LGHDT and CDR2 is YNNKEL (reference sequence). Losses at the gene ends were 9 bases for V and 3 bases for J; bases not matched to a gene: 6. The CDR3 has 14 residues. Written as DNA, the CDR3 is TGTGCCAGTTCCGGGACAGGGGGCAGCTACGAGCAGTACTTC. It encodes CASSGTGGSYEQYF.

The chain links TRBV5-8 to TRBJ2-5; D not resolved. The length of the CDR3 is 14 residues. Germline loops: CDR1 SGHTS, CDR2 YDEGEE. V lost 0 bases, J lost 5 bases, and 11 bases lay in between. DNA of the CDR3: TGTGCCAGCAGCTTGGGGCACCGTCTGGAGACCCAGTACTTC. Encoded protein: CASSLGHRLETQYF.

As concerns this clone: One end of the junction does not line up with germline, which may come from a read error. The V call is TRBV16, the J call TRBJ1-2; D may be TRBD1 (6 bases). The CDR3 totals 13 residues. From germline, CDR1 is KGHSY and CDR2 FQNENV. CDR3 DNA sequence: TGTGCCAGCAGCCAATTCGGGACATCCTTGAAATCCTTC. This codes for CASSQFGTSLKSF.

The chain joins TRBV3-1 (or the pseudogene TRBV3-2) to TRBJ2-5; TRBD2 is a possible D gene (5 bases). Germline CDR1 and CDR2: LGHDT and YNNKEL (reference sequence). V lost 1 base and J lost 0, with 9 bases in between. This CDR3 comprises 15 residues. The chain's CDR3 is CASSQVLRDQETQYF. CDR3 DNA sequence: TGTGCCAGCAGCCAAGTTTTGCGGGACCAAGAGACCCAGTACTTC.

V gene TRBV5-1 combines with J gene TRBJ1-1; 8 bases are a match to TRBD1. This CDR3 has 15 amino acids. From germline, CDR1 is SGHRS and CDR2 YFSETQ. J lost 5 bases, V lost 1 base, and 7 bases had no gene match. The CDR3 nucleotides read TGCGCCAGCAGCTTGATGGGGACAGGAAGGACTGAAGCTTTCTTT. This codes for CASSLMGTGRTEAFF.

This clone was seen just once. The chain couples TRBV18 to TRBJ2-7; D may be TRBD2 (5 bases). Trimming removed 4 bases from V and 3 bases from J, with 16 bases in between. The germline gives CDR1 KGHSH, CDR2 LQKENI. This CDR3 is built from 15 residues. CDR3 sequence: CASSLSGIRSYEQYF. DNA for the CDR3: TGTGCCAGCTCACTTTCCGGGATAAGGAGCTACGAGCAGTACTTC.